The 2 T cell receptor beta chains below were found in one sample sequenced in a study of cytomegalovirus exposure and HLA in healthy donors. Researchers ran the PCR with 60 Vbeta and 13 Jbeta primers. This table comes from immunoSEQ multiplex PCR, and its TCRdb copy is limited to in-frame clones, with some not included. The sample records some 120,000 clones, 78% being singletons. Sequencing was performed on PBMCs. Source of these receptors: a man aged 25 to 40 in good health and CMV-seropositive.

The chain has TRBV19 and TRBJ1-1; a weak D match, TRBD1 (6 bases). The CDR3 sequence is 15 residues long. The V end was cut by 1 base, the J end by 1 base, with 10 bases between. CDR1 is LNHDA, CDR2 SQIVND, per germline (reference sequence). The CDR3 DNA is TGTGCCAGTAGTATAGGAAGGACAGAGAACACTGAAGCTTTCTTT. It translates to CASSIGRTENTEAFF.

The chain uses TRBV5-4 and TRBJ2-7, with TRBD2 matching 11 bases. Trimming cost V 4 bases and J 0 bases; bases outside gene matches: 6. The CDR3 totals 16 residues. Germline-derived CDR1 and CDR2 are SGHNT and YYREEE (reference sequence). The CDR3 DNA sequence: TGTGCCAGCAGCCTTGGGACTAGCGGCATCTCCTACGAGCAGTACTTC. As protein: CASSLGTSGISYEQYF.